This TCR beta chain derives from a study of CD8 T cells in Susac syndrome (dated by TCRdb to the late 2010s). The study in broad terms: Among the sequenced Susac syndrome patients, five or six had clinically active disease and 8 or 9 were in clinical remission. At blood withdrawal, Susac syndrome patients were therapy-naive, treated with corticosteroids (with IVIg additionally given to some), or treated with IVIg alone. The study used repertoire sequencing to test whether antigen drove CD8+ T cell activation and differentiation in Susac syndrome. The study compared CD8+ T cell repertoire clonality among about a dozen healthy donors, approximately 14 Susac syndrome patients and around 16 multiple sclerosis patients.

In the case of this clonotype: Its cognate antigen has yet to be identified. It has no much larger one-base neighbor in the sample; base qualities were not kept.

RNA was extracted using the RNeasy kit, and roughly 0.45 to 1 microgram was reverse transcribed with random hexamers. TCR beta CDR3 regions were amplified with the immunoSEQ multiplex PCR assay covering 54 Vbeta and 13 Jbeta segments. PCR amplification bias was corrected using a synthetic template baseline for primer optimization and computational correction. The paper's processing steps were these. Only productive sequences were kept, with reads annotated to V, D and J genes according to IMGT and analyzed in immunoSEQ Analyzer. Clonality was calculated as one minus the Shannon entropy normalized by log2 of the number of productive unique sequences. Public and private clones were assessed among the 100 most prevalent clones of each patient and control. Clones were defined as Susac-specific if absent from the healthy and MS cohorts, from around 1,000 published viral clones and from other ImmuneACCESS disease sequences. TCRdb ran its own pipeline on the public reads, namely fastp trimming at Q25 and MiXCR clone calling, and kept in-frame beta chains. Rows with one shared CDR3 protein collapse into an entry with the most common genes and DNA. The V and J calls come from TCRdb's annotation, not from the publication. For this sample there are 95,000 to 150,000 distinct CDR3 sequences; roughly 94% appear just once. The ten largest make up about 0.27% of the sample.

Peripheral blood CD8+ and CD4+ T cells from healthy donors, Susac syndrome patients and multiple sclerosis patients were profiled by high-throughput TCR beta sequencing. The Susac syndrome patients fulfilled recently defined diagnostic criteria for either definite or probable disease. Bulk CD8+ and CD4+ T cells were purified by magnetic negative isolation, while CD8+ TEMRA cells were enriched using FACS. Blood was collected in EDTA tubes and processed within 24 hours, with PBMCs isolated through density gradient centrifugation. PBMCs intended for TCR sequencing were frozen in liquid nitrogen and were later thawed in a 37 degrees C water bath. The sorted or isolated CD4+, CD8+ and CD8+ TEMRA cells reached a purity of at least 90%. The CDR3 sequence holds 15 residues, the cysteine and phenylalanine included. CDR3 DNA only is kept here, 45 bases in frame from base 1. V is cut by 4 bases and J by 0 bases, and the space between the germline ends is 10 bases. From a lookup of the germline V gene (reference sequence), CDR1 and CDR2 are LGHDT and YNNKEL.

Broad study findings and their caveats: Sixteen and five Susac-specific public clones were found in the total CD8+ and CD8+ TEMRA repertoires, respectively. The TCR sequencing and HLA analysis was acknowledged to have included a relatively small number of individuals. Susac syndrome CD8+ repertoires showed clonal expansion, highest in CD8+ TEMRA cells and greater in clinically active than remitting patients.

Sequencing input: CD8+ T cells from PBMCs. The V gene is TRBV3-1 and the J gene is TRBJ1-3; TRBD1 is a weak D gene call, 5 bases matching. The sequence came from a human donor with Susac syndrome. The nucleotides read TGTGCCAGCAGCCTGGCAGGGAGCTCTGGAAACACCATATATTTT. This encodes CASSLAGSSGNTIYF.